The 15 T cell receptor beta chains reported below all come from one sample, sequenced in a study of T-cell memory formation after mild COVID-19. Via MiXCR, TCRdb re-called the 5' RACE reads, giving one row per CDR3 protein. This table has some 180,000 distinct CDR3 sequences, under 20% appearing once. The specimen was PBMCs or a T cell subset sorted from them (not recorded which). These receptors were collected from a man between 18 and 35 years old who had mild COVID-19 (a few samples of this study predate the infection). Cell type and time point are not known.

At least ten counts were recorded for this clonotype. V usage is TRBV9 and J usage is TRBJ1-6; D unclear. CDR1 is SGDLS, CDR2 YYNGEE, per germline. The CDR3 consists of 13 residues. Trimming stripped 4 bases from V and 8 bases from J, with 10 bases between. CDR3 nucleotides: TGTGCCAGCAGCCAAGTACAAGATTCACCCCTCCACTTT. Translating gives CASSQVQDSPLHF.

V usage is TRBV29-1 and J usage is TRBJ1-3; the match to TRBD1 covers 8 bases. This CDR3 comprises 13 residues. J was trimmed by 7 bases and V by 4 bases; bases with no gene match: 6. The germline V gene encodes CDR1 SQVTM and CDR2 ANQGSEA. This CDR3 is CSVGRSGGNTIYF. The DNA for the CDR3 is TGCAGCGTTGGACGCTCAGGGGGCAACACCATATATTTT.

For the CDR3, the DNA is TGTGCCAGCAGTTACCCCGGGGCAGCCGAGACCCAGTACTTC. Its translation is CASSYPGAAETQYF. The rearrangement joins TRBV6-6 to TRBJ2-5; D assignment may be TRBD1 or TRBD2 (5 bases each). V was pared by 2 bases and J by 5 bases, with 12 bases between. CDR3 length: 14 amino acids. Germline assignment: CDR1 MNHNY and CDR2 SVGAGI (reference sequence).

The genes are TRBV7-2 and TRBJ1-1; D remains unclear. V was clipped by 5 bases and J by 1 base, with 8 bases between them. CDR1 is SGHTA, CDR2 FQGNSA, per germline. The CDR3 runs 13 residues. The DNA for the CDR3 is TGTGCCAGCAGCAAGGACCAGAACACTGAAGCTTTCTTT. Its translation is CASSKDQNTEAFF.

V is TRBV7-2 and J is TRBJ1-6, with D perhaps TRBD1 (6 bases). The CDR3 length is 13 residues. Between the trimmed V and J ends, which lost 7 bases and 10 bases, there was a span of 14 bases. In germline, CDR1 is SGHTA, CDR2 FQGNSA. The CDR3 DNA reads TGTGCCAGCACCATAGGGGGGATCTCACCCCTCCACTTT. It specifies CASTIGGISPLHF.

This clonotype was seen only a few times. This rearrangement joins TRBV5-1 to TRBJ1-1; D call uncertain. CDR3 length: 15 amino acids. Looked up from germline, CDR1 is SGHRS and CDR2 is YFSETQ. V lost 1 base to trimming and J lost 1 base, with 11 bases between them. CDR3 sequence: CASSLLEAANTEAFF. CDR3 coding DNA: TGCGCCAGCAGCTTGCTCGAGGCAGCGAACACTGAAGCTTTCTTT.

This clonotype appeared a few times. The J gene is TRBJ2-3, the V gene TRBV6-5; TRBD1 agrees at 8 bases. Germline CDR1 is MNHEY and CDR2 is SVGAGI. The CDR3 is 15 amino acids. The V gene end was trimmed by 6 bases and the J gene end by 4 bases; junction bases not matched to a gene: 9. CDR3 bases: TGTGCCAGCAGCCCCCACAGGGGGAAGCCAGATACGCAGTATTTT. It codes for CASSPHRGKPDTQYF.

This clonotype was recorded a few times. The chain joins TRBV4-1 to TRBJ2-5; 7 bases line up with TRBD2. CDR1 is MGHRA, CDR2 YSYEKL, per germline. V lost 6 bases to trimming and J lost 5 bases; unmatched junction nucleotides: 6. The CDR3 consists of 13 residues. CDR3 coding DNA: TGCGCCAGCAGGGGGGGGAGTATCGAGACCCAGTACTTC. Translation gives CASRGGSIETQYF.

This clonotype was detected once. The gene calls are TRBV21-1 and TRBJ1-1; TRBD1, the table's D call, was not compared with the DNA. TRBV21-1 is deemed a pseudogene. The CDR3 sequence is 15 residues long. The CDR3 spells CASRNRGLCGTEAFF. DNA of the CDR3: TGTGCCAGCCGAAACAGGGGGCTATGTGGTACTGAAGCTTTCTTT.

This clonotype was observed a handful of times. V is TRBV5-1 and J is TRBJ2-1; a possible D gene is TRBD1 (5 bases). CDR1 and CDR2 (germline): SGHRS, YFSETQ. V lost 2 bases, J lost 3 bases, and 15 bases lay in between. CDR3 size: 16 residues. CDR3 residues: CASSFQGAGFYNEQFF. Written as DNA, the CDR3 is TGCGCCAGCAGCTTTCAAGGGGCCGGATTCTACAATGAGCAGTTCTTC. Based on the CDR3 plus reference TRBV5-1 and TRBJ2-1, the full variable domain is KAGVTQTPRYLIKTRGQQVTLSCSPISGHRSVSWYQQTPGQGLQFLFEYFSETQRNKGNFPGRFSGRQFSNSRSEMNVSTLELGDSALYLCASSFQGAGFYNEQFFGPGTRLTVL.

The chain couples TRBV7-2 to TRBJ2-5; D is unclear. The germline V gene encodes CDR1 SGHTA and CDR2 FQGNSA. Trimming cost V 5 bases and J 1 base, with 8 bases left between them. This CDR3 contains 13 residues. The CDR3 coding sequence is TGTGCCAGCAGCCCACGGACCCAAGAGACCCAGTACTTC. Protein: CASSPRTQETQYF.

This clonotype occurred many times. This rearrangement joins TRBV12-3 or TRBV12-4 to TRBJ1-1; D ambiguous. The V and J ends lost 5 bases and 0 bases respectively, with 7 bases between them. This CDR3 comprises 13 residues. The CDR3 is CASSPRLNTEAFF. The CDR3 nucleotides read TGTGCCAGCAGTCCGCGTCTGAACACTGAAGCTTTCTTT.

In its sample, this clonotype was seen a few times. This chain uses TRBV7-2 with TRBJ2-5, with 7 bases fitting TRBD2. Germline trimming cut 3 bases from V and 2 bases from J; bases unmatched to any gene: 6. Germline V gene lookup returns CDR1 SGHTA and CDR2 FQGNSA. The CDR3 extends over 15 amino acids. CDR3 amino acids: CASSFGSSGQETQYF. The CDR3 nucleotides read TGTGCCAGCAGCTTTGGGTCTAGCGGACAAGAGACCCAGTACTTC.

V and J are TRBV12-3 or TRBV12-4 and TRBJ1-2; D unresolved. This CDR3 spans 12 amino acids. V lost 2 bases and J lost 7, with 8 bases in between. This chain's CDR3 is CASSLFPGGYTF. In nucleotides, the CDR3 is TGTGCCAGCAGTTTATTCCCGGGTGGCTACACCTTC.

This chain joins TRBV5-1 and TRBJ2-7, with 9 bases lining up with TRBD1. Germline values: CDR1 SGHRS, CDR2 YFSETQ. Unmatched junction bases numbered 6, after V lost 0 bases and J lost 5 bases. CDR3 size: 15 residues. Here the CDR3 DNA reads TGCGCCAGCAGCTTGGGGGGGACAGGGTCCCACGAGCAGTACTTC. It codes for CASSLGGTGSHEQYF.